Reported below is one T cell receptor (beta chain). The method was immunoSEQ multiplex PCR; TCRdb's version includes in-frame clones alone and lacks a portion of them. The profile shows 70,000 or so clones, around 84% of them singletons. The sample originates from a study of PD-L1 blockade in urothelial cancer. Across the study: Counts from blood samples showed a median of roughly 150,000 T cells.

The junction had 9 bases not matched to a gene; V was cut back by 4 bases and J by 6 bases. This CDR3 has 15 residues. The germline CDR1 and CDR2 sequences are SNHLY and FYNNEI. The sequence derives from a man aged 65 to 85 with urothelial cancer. This sample comprised PBMCs, obtained around atezolizumab (anti-PD-L1) treatment. The V call is TRBV2, the J call TRBJ1-5; 7 positions match TRBD1. CDR3: CASSGSGQVAQPQHF. CDR3 coding DNA: TGTGCCAGCAGTGGTTCTGGACAGGTAGCTCAGCCCCAGCATTTT.